The subject of this entry is one TCR beta chain. Its antigen is currently unknown. Germline V gene sequence: CDR1 PRHDT, CDR2 FYEKMQ (reference sequence). The CDR3 length is 14 residues. The V segment lost 4 bases and the J segment 5 bases; nucleotides outside the gene matches: 7. Method: immunoSEQ multiplex PCR; TCRdb's copy keeps in-frame clones and lacks some. The repertoire holds 150,000 to 200,000 clones, with 84% as singletons. This record comes from a study of cytomegalovirus exposure and HLA in healthy donors. Overall study results and limits: A few chains tied to CMV proved CMV antigen-specific in vitro.

The sample comprised PBMCs. This TCR was sampled from a man aged 25-40 years in good health and CMV-seropositive. The gene calls are TRBV13 and TRBJ2-5; TRBD2 matches at 7 bases. The CDR3 sequence: CASSSTRLAETQYF. In DNA, the CDR3 is TGTGCCAGCAGCTCAACCCGACTAGCCGAGACCCAGTACTTC.